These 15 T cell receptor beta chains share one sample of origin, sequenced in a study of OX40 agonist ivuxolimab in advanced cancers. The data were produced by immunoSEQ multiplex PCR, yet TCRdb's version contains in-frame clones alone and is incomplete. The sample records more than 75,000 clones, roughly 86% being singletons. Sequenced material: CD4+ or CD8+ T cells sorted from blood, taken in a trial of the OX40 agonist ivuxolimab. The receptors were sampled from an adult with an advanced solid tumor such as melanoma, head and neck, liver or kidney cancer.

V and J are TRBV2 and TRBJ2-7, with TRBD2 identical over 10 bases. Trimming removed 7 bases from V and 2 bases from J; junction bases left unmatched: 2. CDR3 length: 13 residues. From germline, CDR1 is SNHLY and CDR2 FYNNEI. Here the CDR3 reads CASMGTSAYEQYF. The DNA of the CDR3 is TGTGCCAGCATGGGGACTAGCGCCTACGAGCAGTACTTC.

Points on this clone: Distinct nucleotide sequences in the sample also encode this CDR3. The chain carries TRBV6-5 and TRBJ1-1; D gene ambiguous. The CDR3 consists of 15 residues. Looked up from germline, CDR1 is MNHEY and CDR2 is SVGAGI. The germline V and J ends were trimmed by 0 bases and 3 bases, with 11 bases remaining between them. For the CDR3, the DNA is TGTGCCAGCAGTTACTCAGGTGGAGGGTACACTGAAGCTTTCTTT. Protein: CASSYSGGGYTEAFF.

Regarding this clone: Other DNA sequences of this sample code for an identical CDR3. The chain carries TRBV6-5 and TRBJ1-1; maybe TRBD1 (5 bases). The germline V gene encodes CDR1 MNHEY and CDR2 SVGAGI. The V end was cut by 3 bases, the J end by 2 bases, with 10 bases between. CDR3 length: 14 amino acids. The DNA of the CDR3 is TGTGCCAGCAGTTATTTACAGGCCAACACTGAAGCTTTCTTT. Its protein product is CASSYLQANTEAFF.

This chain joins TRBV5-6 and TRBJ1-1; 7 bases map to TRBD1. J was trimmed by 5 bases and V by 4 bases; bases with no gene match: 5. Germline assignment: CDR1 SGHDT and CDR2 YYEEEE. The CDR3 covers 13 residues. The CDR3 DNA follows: TGTGCCAGCAGCGGCAGGGGGTGGACTGAAGCTTTCTTT. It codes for CASSGRGWTEAFF. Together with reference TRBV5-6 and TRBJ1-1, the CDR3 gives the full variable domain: DAGVTQSPTHLIKTRGQQVTLRCSPKSGHDTVSWYQQALGQGPQFIFQYYEEEERQRGNFPDRFSGHQFPNYSSELNVNALLLGDSALYLCASSGRGWTEAFFGQGTRLTVV.

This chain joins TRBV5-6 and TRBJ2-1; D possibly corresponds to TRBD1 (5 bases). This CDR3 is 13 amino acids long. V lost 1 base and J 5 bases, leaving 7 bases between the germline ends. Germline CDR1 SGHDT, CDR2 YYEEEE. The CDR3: CASSLQGHNEQFF. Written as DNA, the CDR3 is TGTGCCAGCAGCTTGCAGGGTCACAATGAGCAGTTCTTC.

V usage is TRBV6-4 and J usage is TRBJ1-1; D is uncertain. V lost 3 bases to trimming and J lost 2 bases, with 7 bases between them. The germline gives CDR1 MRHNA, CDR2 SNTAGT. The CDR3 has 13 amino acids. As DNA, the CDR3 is TGTGCCAGCAGTGATAGACCAAACACTGAAGCTTTCTTT. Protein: CASSDRPNTEAFF.

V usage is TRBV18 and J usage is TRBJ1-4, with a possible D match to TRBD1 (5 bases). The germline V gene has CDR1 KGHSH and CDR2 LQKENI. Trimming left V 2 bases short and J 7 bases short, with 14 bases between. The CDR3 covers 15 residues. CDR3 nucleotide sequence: TGTGCCAGCTCACCAGTTTGGGGCGACCTTGAAAAACTGTTTTTT. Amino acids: CASSPVWGDLEKLFF.

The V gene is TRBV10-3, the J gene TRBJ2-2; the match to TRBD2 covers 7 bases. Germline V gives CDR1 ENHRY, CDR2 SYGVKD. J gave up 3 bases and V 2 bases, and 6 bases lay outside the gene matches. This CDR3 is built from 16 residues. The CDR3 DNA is TGTGCCATCAGTGAGGGATTGGGAGGGGACACCGGGGAGCTGTTTTTT. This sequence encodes CAISEGLGGDTGELFF.

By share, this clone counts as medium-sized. CDR3 in DNA: TGTGCCAGCAGTGAAGCGGGAGGGGGCGCATTATTTGGCTACACCTTC. Residues: CASSEAGGGALFGYTF. The chain has TRBV2 and TRBJ1-2; 7 positions agree with TRBD1. The CDR3 consists of 16 residues. With 0 bases clipped from V and 7 bases from J, the junction kept 11 bases outside the gene matches. The germline CDR1 and CDR2 sequences are SNHLY and FYNNEI.

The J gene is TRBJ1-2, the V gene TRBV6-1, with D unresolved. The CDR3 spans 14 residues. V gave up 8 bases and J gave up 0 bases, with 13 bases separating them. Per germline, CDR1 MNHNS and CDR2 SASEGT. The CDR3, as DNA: TGTGCCAGCCAGATGGGAGACACTAACTATGGCTACACCTTC. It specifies CASQMGDTNYGYTF.

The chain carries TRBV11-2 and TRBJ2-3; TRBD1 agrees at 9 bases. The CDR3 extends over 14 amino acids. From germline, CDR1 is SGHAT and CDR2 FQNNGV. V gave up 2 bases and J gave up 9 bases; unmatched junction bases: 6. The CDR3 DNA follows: TGTGCCAGCAGCTTACAAGGACAGGGGCCGACGCAGTATTTT. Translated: CASSLQGQGPTQYF.

CDR3 loop: CASSFYNEQFF. For the CDR3, the DNA is TGTGCCAGCAGCTTCTACAATGAGCAGTTCTTC. This rearrangement joins TRBV5-4 to TRBJ2-1; D call uncertain. Germline CDR1 reads SGHNT; CDR2 reads YYREEE (reference sequence). The CDR3 runs to 11 residues. V lost 2 bases to trimming and J lost 3 bases, with 0 bases between them.

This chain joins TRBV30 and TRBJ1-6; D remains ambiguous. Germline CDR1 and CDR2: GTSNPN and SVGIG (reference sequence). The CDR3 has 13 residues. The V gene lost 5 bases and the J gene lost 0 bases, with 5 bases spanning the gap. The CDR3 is CAWASSYNSPLHF. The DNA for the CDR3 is TGTGCCTGGGCTAGCTCCTATAATTCACCCCTCCACTTT. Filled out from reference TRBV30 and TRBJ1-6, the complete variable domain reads SQTIHQWPATLVQPVGSPLSLECTVEGTSNPNLYWYRQAAGRGLQLLFYSVGIGQISSEVPQNLSASRPQDRQFILSSKKLLLSDSGFYLCAWASSYNSPLHFGNGTRLTVT.

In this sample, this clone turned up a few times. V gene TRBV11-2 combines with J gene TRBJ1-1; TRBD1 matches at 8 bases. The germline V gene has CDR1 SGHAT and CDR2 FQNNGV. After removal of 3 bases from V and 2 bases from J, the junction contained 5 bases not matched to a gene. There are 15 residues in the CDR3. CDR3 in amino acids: CASSFGTGANTEAFF. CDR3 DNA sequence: TGTGCCAGCAGCTTTGGGACAGGTGCTAACACTGAAGCTTTCTTT.

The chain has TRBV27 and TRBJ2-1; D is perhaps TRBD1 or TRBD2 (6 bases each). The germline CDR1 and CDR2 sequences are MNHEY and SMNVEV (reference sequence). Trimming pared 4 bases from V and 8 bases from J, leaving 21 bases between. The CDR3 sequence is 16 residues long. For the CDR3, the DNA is TGTGCCAGCAGTTCGTCACCCGGGGGCGGGGTCGATGAGCAGTTCTTC. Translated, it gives CASSSSPGGGVDEQFF.